Below, 25 T cell receptor beta chains from the same sample are listed, as sequenced in a study of human thymus T cells. Assay: immunoSEQ multiplex PCR; the TCRdb copy retains only in-frame clones and omits some. The table includes some 120,000 clones, about 95% detected once. The thymus was resected at corrective cardiac surgery. Sequencing was carried out using thymus tissue. Every receptor here comes from a boy under two years old with a congenital heart defect but otherwise immunologically healthy.

The chain carries TRBV6-1 and TRBJ2-3; perhaps TRBD1 as D (5 bases). Trimming shortened V by 1 base and J by 2 bases, and 16 bases separated the two germline ends. This CDR3 region has 17 residues. Germline CDR1 is MNHNS and CDR2 is SASEGT. Here the CDR3 reads CASSEEGVRYFTDTQYF. The CDR3 bases are TGTGCCAGCAGTGAAGAAGGGGTCCGCTACTTCACAGATACGCAGTATTTT.

The V gene is TRBV28, the J gene TRBJ1-2; no reliable D call. CDR1 MDHEN and CDR2 SYDVKM come from the germline V gene. Trimming stripped 6 bases from V and 8 bases from J, with 22 bases between. The CDR3 covers 15 residues. The CDR3 loop is CASRPSGKVIVGYTF. The CDR3 DNA sequence: TGTGCCAGCAGACCGTCCGGGAAAGTTATTGTCGGCTACACCTTC.

This chain links TRBV7-8 with TRBJ1-5; D gene ambiguous. Deletions cut 2 bases from V and 6 bases from J, with 5 bases between. Germline CDR1 SGHVS, CDR2 FQNEAQ. CDR3 size: 12 residues. The CDR3 region has the DNA TGTGCCAGCAGCTTACACGGTCAGCCCCAGCATTTT. Its protein product is CASSLHGQPQHF.

The rearrangement links TRBV28 to TRBJ2-5; perhaps TRBD2 as D (5 bases). CDR3 length: 18 residues. CDR1 and CDR2 from the germline V gene are MDHEN and SYDVKM. V lost 4 bases, J lost 3 bases, and 24 bases lay in between. This CDR3 reads CASSSDGILIYGEETQYF. The CDR3 nucleotides are TGTGCCAGCAGTTCGGACGGGATCTTAATTTATGGGGAAGAGACCCAGTACTTC.

This chain connects TRBV6-6 to TRBJ2-7; D unresolved. The CDR3 consists of 13 residues. From germline, CDR1 is MNHNY and CDR2 SVGAGI (reference sequence). With 6 bases removed from V and 2 bases from J, the gap between germline ends came to 11 bases. The CDR3 DNA reads TGTGCCAGCAGCTCCGGGCTACCCTACGAGCAGTACTTC. Translation: CASSSGLPYEQYF.

The chain couples TRBV19 to TRBJ2-1; a weak D match, TRBD2 (7 bases). V dropped 10 bases and J dropped 9 bases, with 13 bases sitting between them. Germline V gene data show CDR1 as LNHDA and CDR2 as SQIVND (reference sequence). The CDR3 consists of 11 residues. The CDR3 DNA is TGTGCCACTACTAGGGGGGGTGAGCAGTTCTTC. Its translation is CATTRGGEQFF.

This sequence joins TRBV30 and TRBJ1-5; D unresolved. Trimming removed 3 bases from V and 4 bases from J, with 19 bases in between. The CDR3 spans 16 residues. CDR1 and CDR2 (germline): GTSNPN, SVGIG (reference sequence). In nucleotides, the CDR3 is TGTGCCTGGAGCGCAGGCCCCTACACGAGAAATCAGCCCCAGCATTTT. Translated, it gives CAWSAGPYTRNQPQHF.

V is TRBV4-3 and J is TRBJ2-3; 9 bases match TRBD1. Germline V gene sequence: CDR1 LGHNA, CDR2 YSLEER. V lost 0 bases and J lost 2; bases outside the gene matches: 12. The CDR3 is made up of 19 amino acids. CDR3 in amino acids: CASSQEPNGTGTLTDTQYF. DNA of the CDR3: TGCGCCAGCAGCCAAGAACCTAACGGGACAGGGACCCTCACAGATACGCAGTATTTT.

This clone was seen once. This chain joins TRBV6-1 and TRBJ2-7, with D possibly matching TRBD2 (5 bases). V was clipped by 8 bases and J by 5 bases, with 10 bases between them. In germline, CDR1 is MNHNS, CDR2 SASEGT. The CDR3 contains 11 residues. The CDR3 nucleotides read TGTGCCAGCGGGGTACTAGACGAGCAGTACTTC. Encoded protein: CASGVLDEQYF.

This rearrangement joins TRBV4-3 to TRBJ2-2; D is perhaps TRBD2 (6 bases). Trimming cost V 1 base and J 3 bases, with 15 bases left between them. Per germline, CDR1 LGHNA and CDR2 YSLEER. The CDR3 runs 17 residues. CDR3 nucleotide sequence: TGCGCCAGCAGCCAAGTTTGGGGGGAGACATACACCGGGGAGCTGTTTTTT. Protein product: CASSQVWGETYTGELFF.

This clone has just one count. The chain is built from TRBV6-6 and TRBJ2-5, with D perhaps matching TRBD2 (6 bases). The CDR3 is made up of 16 amino acids. Germline assignment: CDR1 MNHNY and CDR2 SVGAGI (reference sequence). V gave up 6 bases and J gave up 1 base, with 18 bases separating them. The CDR3 here is CASRGGRAQAQETQYF. The CDR3, as DNA: TGTGCCAGCAGGGGGGGTAGGGCCCAAGCCCAAGAGACCCAGTACTTC.

This clone occurred once. This rearrangement joins TRBV4-1 to TRBJ1-2; the D gene is possibly TRBD1 (5 bases). V was pared by 1 base and J by 5 bases, with 17 bases between. The length of the CDR3 is 16 residues. CDR1 MGHRA and CDR2 YSYEKL come from the germline V gene. In DNA, the CDR3 is TGCGCCAGCAGCCAAGTGTCGCGGGGCGGAGAGTATGGCTACACCTTC. Its translation: CASSQVSRGGEYGYTF.

This clone was observed a single time. This chain links TRBV6-5 with TRBJ1-3, with unresolved D. Trimming stripped 2 bases from V and 0 bases from J, with 2 bases between. CDR1 MNHEY and CDR2 SVGAGI come from the germline V gene. CDR3 length: 13 amino acids. The CDR3 nucleotides read TGTGCCAGCAGTTACAACTCTGGAAACACCATATATTTT. Translation: CASSYNSGNTIYF.

This chain joins TRBV30 and TRBJ2-7; D gene ambiguous. Trimming took off 0 bases at V and 5 bases at J, with 2 bases between the two ends. The CDR3 spans 10 residues. Germline CDR1 GTSNPN, CDR2 SVGIG (reference sequence). The CDR3 here is CAWSVDEQYF. In DNA form, the CDR3 reads TGTGCCTGGAGTGTAGACGAGCAGTACTTC.

The J gene is TRBJ1-2, the V gene TRBV27; the D gene is possibly TRBD1 (5 bases). The V gene's germline CDR1 is MNHEY and CDR2 SMNVEV (reference sequence). Trimming shortened V by 6 bases and J by 4 bases, and 12 bases separated the two germline ends. This CDR3 has 13 residues. CDR3 in DNA: TGTGCCAGCAGAAAAGGCGGGGGCTATGGCTACACCTTC. Residues: CASRKGGGYGYTF.

The rearrangement uses TRBV15 and TRBJ1-2, with D unresolved. Germline CDR1 reads LNHNV; CDR2 reads YYDKDF (reference sequence). The CDR3 length is 13 residues. V was pared by 3 bases and J by 2 bases, with 7 bases between. CDR3 coding DNA: TGTGCCACCAGCAGCGGGGTGAACTATGGCTACACCTTC. As protein: CATSSGVNYGYTF.

The chain links TRBV7-2 to TRBJ1-1; 8 bases map to TRBD1. Trimming removed 2 bases from V and 6 bases from J; junction bases left unmatched: 14. Germline CDR1 and CDR2: SGHTA and FQGNSA. The CDR3 runs to 17 residues. The chain's CDR3 is CASSLLGRARGHPEAFF. DNA of the CDR3: TGTGCCAGCAGCTTATTGGGAAGGGCCAGGGGGCATCCTGAAGCTTTCTTT.

The genes are TRBV4-3 and TRBJ2-7; D uncertain. V shed 1 base and J shed 2 bases, with 15 bases lying between them. The V gene's germline CDR1 is LGHNA and CDR2 YSLEER. The CDR3 is 16 amino acids. CDR3 nucleotide sequence: TGCGCCAGCAGCCAAGCGTCAACCCGGCCTCCCTACGAGCAGTACTTC. It yields the protein CASSQASTRPPYEQYF.

This chain links TRBV2 with TRBJ2-2; D unresolved. The CDR3 is made up of 12 amino acids. Trimming left V 10 bases short and J 4 bases short, with 10 bases between. CDR1 SNHLY and CDR2 FYNNEI come from the germline V gene. The CDR3 DNA follows: TGTGCCACCGTCCGCGGCACCGGGGAGCTGTTTTTT. It translates to CATVRGTGELFF. The complete variable domain, with remaining parts taken from reference TRBV2 and TRBJ2-2, reads EPEVTQTPSHQVTQMGQEVILRCVPISNHLYFYWYRQILGQKVEFLVSFYNNEISEKSEIFDDQFSVERPDGSNFTLKIRSTKLEDSAMYFCATVRGTGELFFGEGSRLTVL.

The chain uses TRBV6-1 and TRBJ2-1, with TRBD1 identical over 7 bases. CDR1 and CDR2 from the germline V gene are MNHNS and SASEGT. Trimming removed 5 bases from V and 6 bases from J; junction bases left unmatched: 7. CDR3 length equals 14 residues. CDR3 bases: TGTGCCAGCAGTAACACAGGGGAAACCAATGAGCAGTTCTTC. Residues: CASSNTGETNEQFF.

The CDR3 sequence is CASSFQMKRGNTEAFF. The CDR3 nucleotides are TGTGCCAGCAGTTTCCAAATGAAGAGGGGTAACACTGAAGCTTTCTTT. V gene TRBV28 combines with J gene TRBJ1-1, with D possibly being TRBD1 (5 bases). V dropped 3 bases and J dropped 2 bases, with 16 bases sitting between them. Germline V gives CDR1 MDHEN, CDR2 SYDVKM. This CDR3 is 16 amino acids long.

This chain joins TRBV4-1 and TRBJ1-5; D is unresolved. This CDR3 is 16 amino acids long. Trimming left V 5 bases short and J 2 bases short, with 16 bases between. The germline V gene encodes CDR1 MGHRA and CDR2 YSYEKL. CDR3 DNA: TGCGCCAGCAGCGGGAGTCCCTCTGAAGGCAATCAGCCCCAGCATTTT. It specifies CASSGSPSEGNQPQHF.

The sample holds one count of this clone. The V and J genes are TRBV4-3 and TRBJ2-3; D may be TRBD1 (6 bases). V was pared by 0 bases and J by 3 bases, with 16 bases between. The CDR3 contains 17 residues. Per germline, CDR1 LGHNA and CDR2 YSLEER. CDR3: CASSQDQIMRGTDTQYF. CDR3 DNA sequence: TGCGCCAGCAGCCAAGATCAAATTATGAGGGGGACAGATACGCAGTATTTT.

The count of this clone is one. This chain uses TRBV27 with TRBJ1-1; no definite D call. V was cut by 5 bases and J by 1 base, with 14 bases left in between. The CDR3 covers 15 residues. Germline V lookup: CDR1 MNHEY, CDR2 SMNVEV (reference sequence). CDR3 nucleotides: TGTGCCAGCAGTACGGACGGGTGGTCGAACACTGAAGCTTTCTTT. This translates into CASSTDGWSNTEAFF.

The V and J genes are TRBV7-3 and TRBJ2-3; TRBD2 matches 7 bases. The CDR3 contains 15 residues. CDR1 SGHTA and CDR2 FQGTGA come from the germline V gene. With 3 bases clipped from V and 2 bases from J, the junction kept 5 bases outside the gene matches. CDR3 in DNA: TGTGCCAGCAGCTTGAGCGGGGCGGCCACAGATACGCAGTATTTT. Its translation is CASSLSGAATDTQYF.